This TCR beta chain was obtained from a study of cytomegalovirus exposure and HLA in healthy donors. This clone was counted a few times. Its antigen remains unidentified. Whole-study results and caveats: The productive fraction for most TCR beta V segments was about 90% or about 30% in an earlier analysis. Most TCR sequences were seen very rarely across donors, but some public TCRs occurred in many.

The CDR3 has 13 residues. Trimming removed 8 bases at V and 0 bases at J, with 8 bases between. CDR1 is MNHEY and CDR2 is SVGAGI in the germline V gene. Researchers ran the PCR with 60 Vbeta and 13 Jbeta primers. The data were produced by immunoSEQ multiplex PCR, yet TCRdb's version contains in-frame clones alone and is incomplete. The sample shows some 90,000 clones, around 84% of them seen only once. The chain combines TRBV6-5 with TRBJ1-3, with D maybe TRBD1 (5 bases). The TCR originated in a woman between 40 and 50 years old in good health and CMV-seronegative. Sequenced sample: PBMCs. Here the CDR3 reads CASQTGSGNTIYF. In DNA, the CDR3 is TGTGCCAGCCAAACAGGCTCTGGAAACACCATATATTTT.